Sequencing of this T cell receptor (beta chain) was carried out in a study of blood T cell repertoires in COVID-19. Looking at the study overall: Some COVID-19 samples were acute and others convalescent; all came from the United States, Italy and Spain. The cDNA or gDNA used as material had been derived from T cells, B-cell-depleted T cells, or PBMCs.

Method: immunoSEQ multiplex PCR; TCRdb's copy keeps in-frame clones and lacks some. The sample shows 300,000 to 400,000 clones, roughly 90% of them seen only once. From germline, CDR1 is MNHEY and CDR2 SVGAGI. Trimming removed 2 bases from V and 5 bases from J; junction bases left unmatched: 3. This CDR3 has 14 amino acids. The Seattle patients joined while their infection was active and were tracked longitudinally afterward. The TCR was taken from a woman in her 70s with COVID-19, enrolled during active disease. The rearrangement uses TRBV6-5 and TRBJ1-1, with TRBD1 identical over 9 bases. Sequencing was carried out using peripheral blood. This chain's CDR3 is CASSYAGTGTEAFF. CDR3 coding DNA: TGTGCCAGCAGTTACGCCGGGACAGGGACTGAAGCTTTCTTT.